The 25 T cell receptor beta chains presented below share a single source sample, sequenced in a study of Ad26.COV2.S vaccination and SARS-CoV-2 variants. Treatment in this sample: some 20 received Ad26.COV2.S at low or high dose, single or two shots; five or six received placebo; per-sample allocation not given. The samples date from day 63 after the first vaccine or placebo injection. Measured with immunoSEQ multiplex PCR; TCRdb has only the in-frame clones, and not every one. In the table there are about 390,000 clones, around 85% of which are singletons. The material was peripheral blood, obtained in a trial of Ad26.COV2.S vaccine versus placebo. The receptors here all came from a person between 18 and 60 years old who received the Ad26.COV2.S COVID-19 vaccine or a placebo.

The gene calls are TRBV5-4 and TRBJ1-2, with D possibly matching TRBD1 (5 bases). V gave up 5 bases and J gave up 2 bases, with 13 bases separating them. Per the germline V gene, CDR1 is SGHNT and CDR2 is YYREEE (reference sequence). This CDR3 region has 14 residues. CDR3 sequence: CASRAGTANYGYTF. CDR3 nucleotide sequence: TGTGCCAGCAGAGCCGGGACTGCAAACTATGGCTACACCTTC.

The V call is TRBV19, the J call TRBJ1-4; D is unresolved. The CDR3 has 13 amino acids. V shed 8 bases and J shed 4 bases, with 11 bases lying between them. CDR1 is LNHDA and CDR2 is SQIVND in the germline V gene (reference sequence). This chain's CDR3 is CASARVLNEKLFF. The DNA for the CDR3 is TGTGCCAGTGCCCGGGTCCTTAATGAAAAACTGTTTTTT.

The J gene is TRBJ1-1, the V gene TRBV19, with 10 bases that match TRBD1. The J segment lost 5 bases and the V segment lost 7 bases, leaving 16 bases of the junction unmatched. The CDR3 consists of 17 residues. The germline V gene encodes CDR1 LNHDA and CDR2 SQIVND (reference sequence). This CDR3 reads CASTSPPGQGPGTEAFF. The CDR3 region has the DNA TGTGCCAGTACCTCCCCCCCGGGACAGGGGCCCGGGACTGAAGCTTTCTTT.

V is TRBV7-2 and J is TRBJ2-1, with D unresolved. The V end lost 3 bases, the J end lost 0 bases, and 12 bases lay between the germline ends. Per the germline V gene, CDR1 is SGHTA and CDR2 is FQGNSA. CDR3 length equals 16 residues. Here the CDR3 DNA reads TGTGCCAGCAGCTTTTCCCCAAGTGCCTCCTACAATGAGCAGTTCTTC. Amino acids: CASSFSPSASYNEQFF.

V and J are TRBV19 and TRBJ1-1; D uncertain. The germline V and J ends were trimmed by 7 bases and 7 bases, with 19 bases remaining between them. Germline lookup yields CDR1 LNHDA and CDR2 SQIVND (reference sequence). There are 14 residues in the CDR3. Written as DNA, the CDR3 is TGTGCCAGTAACACCGGCGGGGAAGAAGGTGAAGCTTTCTTT. It codes for CASNTGGEEGEAFF. The entire variable domain, with the rest obtained from reference TRBV19 and TRBJ1-1, is as follows: DGGITQSPKYLFRKEGQNVTLSCEQNLNHDAMYWYRQDPGQGLRLIYYSQIVNDFQKGDIAEGYSVSREKKESFPLTVTSAQKNPTAFYLCASNTGGEEGEAFFGQGTRLTVV.

This chain uses TRBV4-2 with TRBJ2-7; the match to TRBD2 covers 11 bases. This CDR3 is 16 amino acids long. Germline values: CDR1 LGHNA, CDR2 YNFKEQ. The junction had 6 bases not matched to a gene; V was cut back by 1 base and J by 4 bases. CDR3 loop: CASSQVLAGGSYEQYF. The CDR3 DNA follows: TGTGCCAGCAGCCAAGTTCTAGCGGGGGGCTCGTACGAGCAGTACTTC.

This chain uses TRBV19 with TRBJ1-4; the match to TRBD1 covers 7 bases. After removal of 4 bases from V and 6 bases from J, the junction contained 8 bases not matched to a gene. From germline, CDR1 is LNHDA and CDR2 SQIVND (reference sequence). The CDR3 runs to 15 residues. The CDR3: CASSTGTVLHEKLFF. The CDR3 DNA reads TGTGCCAGTAGTACCGGGACAGTCCTCCATGAAAAACTGTTTTTT.

The sample holds many counts of this clone. The DNA of the CDR3 is TGTGCCAGCAGCTTAGGACTAGAAGAGACCCAGTACTTC. It specifies CASSLGLEETQYF. This chain uses TRBV5-4 with TRBJ2-5; 7 bases match TRBD2. CDR1 SGHNT and CDR2 YYREEE come from the germline V gene (reference sequence). Trimming removed 2 bases from V and 3 bases from J; junction bases left unmatched: 1. The CDR3 spans 13 residues.

The chain combines TRBV2 with TRBJ1-1; D remains unclear. The CDR3 spans 14 residues. In germline, CDR1 is SNHLY, CDR2 FYNNEI. V was cut by 7 bases and J by 5 bases, with 17 bases left in between. CDR3 DNA sequence: TGTGCCAGCAATCCGGCCTCCCGGTGGACTGAAGCTTTCTTT. Protein product: CASNPASRWTEAFF. The full variable domain, with the rest looked up from reference TRBV2 and TRBJ1-1, is EPEVTQTPSHQVTQMGQEVILRCVPISNHLYFYWYRQILGQKVEFLVSFYNNEISEKSEIFDDQFSVERPDGSNFTLKIRSTKLEDSAMYFCASNPASRWTEAFFGQGTRLTVV.

The chain has TRBV5-1 and TRBJ2-3; D call uncertain. Germline V gene lookup returns CDR1 SGHRS and CDR2 YFSETQ. The CDR3 runs to 16 residues. V lost 0 bases to trimming and J lost 0 bases, with 11 bases between them. DNA for the CDR3: TGCGCCAGCAGCTTGGGGTCTAGTACTAGCACAGATACGCAGTATTTT. Its protein product is CASSLGSSTSTDTQYF.

The chain joins TRBV19 to TRBJ1-1, with D possibly TRBD1 on 5 matching bases. The CDR3 runs to 15 residues. Trimming removed 4 bases at V and 0 bases at J, with 12 bases between. Looked up from germline, CDR1 is LNHDA and CDR2 is SQIVND (reference sequence). The CDR3 DNA is TGTGCCAGTAGTAGGGGGAAACACTTGAACACTGAAGCTTTCTTT. Its translation is CASSRGKHLNTEAFF.

Here the CDR3 DNA reads TGTGCCAGCTCACCATCCGGGTTGAAAGGCACCGGGGAGCTGTTTTTT. It is translated as CASSPSGLKGTGELFF. V is TRBV18 and J is TRBJ2-2, with no clear D. Germline V gene data show CDR1 as KGHSH and CDR2 as LQKENI. V gave up 2 bases and J gave up 4 bases, with 14 bases separating them. This CDR3 comprises 16 residues.

CDR3 DNA sequence: TGCGCCAGCAGGGGTAACAGGGGGTCACAAGAGACCCAGTACTTC. This codes for CASRGNRGSQETQYF. The J gene is TRBJ2-5, the V gene TRBV5-1, with TRBD1 matching 8 bases. Trimming took 5 bases from V and 2 from J; bases not matched to a gene: 8. Per germline, CDR1 SGHRS and CDR2 YFSETQ. This CDR3 contains 15 residues.

This chain links TRBV19 with TRBJ1-1; weak D call: TRBD1 (6 bases). Trimming took 5 bases from V and 0 from J, leaving 13 bases between them. This CDR3 has 15 amino acids. Looked up from germline, CDR1 is LNHDA and CDR2 is SQIVND (reference sequence). The chain's CDR3 is CASSHRDSLNTEAFF. The CDR3 DNA reads TGTGCCAGTAGTCACAGGGACTCCCTGAACACTGAAGCTTTCTTT.

This chain joins TRBV2 and TRBJ2-2; 7 bases line up with TRBD1. Trimming removed 3 bases from V and 4 bases from J; junction bases left unmatched: 8. There are 16 residues in the CDR3. Germline assignment: CDR1 SNHLY and CDR2 FYNNEI. The CDR3 protein is CASSDWAGGPTGELFF. The CDR3 region has the DNA TGTGCCAGCAGTGACTGGGCAGGGGGACCCACCGGGGAGCTGTTTTTT.

This chain uses TRBV20-1 with TRBJ2-5, with 9 bases matching TRBD1. The length of the CDR3 is 11 residues. V shed 6 bases and J 5 bases; nucleotides not matched to a gene: 1. The germline gives CDR1 DFQATT, CDR2 SNEGSKA (reference sequence). This CDR3 is CSAGTGETQYF. The CDR3 DNA follows: TGCAGTGCCGGGACAGGGGAGACCCAGTACTTC.

The chain links TRBV18 to TRBJ2-3; weak D call: TRBD1 (6 bases). V dropped 2 bases and J dropped 3 bases, with 15 bases sitting between them. The CDR3 is made up of 16 amino acids. Germline assignment: CDR1 KGHSH and CDR2 LQKENI. The CDR3 DNA follows: TGTGCCAGCTCACCAATGACTCAGGGGCGGACAGATACGCAGTATTTT. Translation: CASSPMTQGRTDTQYF.

The V gene is TRBV7-9, the J gene TRBJ1-5; the D gene is possibly TRBD1 (6 bases). The germline V and J ends were trimmed by 3 bases and 6 bases, with 9 bases remaining between them. CDR3 length: 13 amino acids. Germline-derived CDR1 and CDR2 are SEHNR and FQNEAQ (reference sequence). The CDR3 region is CASSLGDIQPQHF. CDR3 nucleotides: TGTGCCAGCAGCTTGGGGGACATTCAGCCCCAGCATTTT. Supplemented by reference TRBV7-9 and TRBJ1-5, the full variable domain reads DTGVSQNPRHKITKRGQNVTFRCDPISEHNRLYWYRQTLGQGPEFLTYFQNEAQLEKSRLLSDRFSAERPKGSFSTLEIQRTEQGDSAMYLCASSLGDIQPQHFGDGTRLSIL.

The gene calls are TRBV11-2 and TRBJ2-7; D gene ambiguous. CDR1 and CDR2 (germline): SGHAT, FQNNGV. V was cut by 1 base and J by 0 bases, with 7 bases left in between. This CDR3 contains 14 residues. The CDR3 is CASSLATLSYEQYF. The CDR3, as DNA: TGTGCCAGCAGCTTAGCCACCCTCTCCTACGAGCAGTACTTC.

V is TRBV12-3 or TRBV12-4 and J is TRBJ1-1, with D maybe TRBD1 (5 bases). This CDR3 region has 12 residues. V lost 6 bases and J 6 bases, leaving 11 bases between the germline ends. CDR3 sequence (DNA): TGTGCCAGCAGCCTAGGGGTGGCTGAAGCTTTCTTT. Amino acid sequence: CASSLGVAEAFF.

This clone has just a few counts. The rearrangement links TRBV13 to TRBJ2-2; D is unclear. CDR3 size: 12 residues. The germline V gene has CDR1 PRHDT and CDR2 FYEKMQ (reference sequence). The ends were cut back, 5 bases at V and 7 bases at J, with 8 bases in the middle. CDR3 residues: CASSPRSGELFF. DNA of the CDR3: TGTGCCAGCAGCCCCCGAAGCGGGGAGCTGTTTTTT.

The rearrangement links TRBV7-2 to TRBJ2-1, with D perhaps given as TRBD1 or TRBD2 (6 bases each). The germline CDR1 and CDR2 sequences are SGHTA and FQGNSA. The V end lost 5 bases, the J end lost 3 bases, and 14 bases lay between the germline ends. The CDR3 spans 15 residues. The CDR3 loop is CASSPHGGGYNEQFF. The CDR3 bases are TGTGCCAGCAGCCCCCATGGAGGGGGCTACAATGAGCAGTTCTTC.

A remark on this clone: Other DNA sequences in the sample encode the same CDR3. The V gene is TRBV10-3, the J gene TRBJ1-2; D uncertain. The CDR3 length is 14 residues. V was pared by 0 bases and J by 3 bases, with 8 bases between. Germline CDR1 ENHRY, CDR2 SYGVKD. This chain's CDR3 is CAISESGGDYGYTF. In DNA, the CDR3 is TGTGCCATCAGTGAGTCTGGCGGGGACTATGGCTACACCTTC.

The J gene is TRBJ2-1, the V gene TRBV4-1; 8 bases match TRBD2. Germline CDR1 MGHRA, CDR2 YSYEKL. The CDR3 is 15 residues long. The V segment lost 1 base and the J segment 7 bases; nucleotides outside the gene matches: 6. CDR3 in DNA: TGCGCCAGCAGCCAAGTAGCTTTAGCGGGGAATGAGCAGTTCTTC. This encodes CASSQVALAGNEQFF.

V and J are TRBV10-3 and TRBJ1-5; tentative D call: TRBD1 (5 bases). The CDR3 runs 16 residues. The V end was cut by 4 bases, the J end by 1 base, with 14 bases between. The V gene's germline CDR1 is ENHRY and CDR2 SYGVKD. CDR3 sequence: CAISGGSRGSNQPQHF. CDR3 DNA: TGTGCCATCAGTGGGGGGTCACGCGGCAGCAATCAGCCCCAGCATTTT.